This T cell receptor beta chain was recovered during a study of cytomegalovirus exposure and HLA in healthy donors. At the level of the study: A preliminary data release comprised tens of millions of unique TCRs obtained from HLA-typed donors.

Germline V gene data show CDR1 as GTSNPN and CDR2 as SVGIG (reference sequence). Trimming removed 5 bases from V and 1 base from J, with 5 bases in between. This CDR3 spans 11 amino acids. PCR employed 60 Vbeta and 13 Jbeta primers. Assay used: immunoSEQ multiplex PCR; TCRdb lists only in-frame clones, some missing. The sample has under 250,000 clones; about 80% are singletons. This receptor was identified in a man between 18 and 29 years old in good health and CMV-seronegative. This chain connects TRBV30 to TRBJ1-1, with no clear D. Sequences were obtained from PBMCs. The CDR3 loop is CAWSKNTEAFF. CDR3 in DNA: TGTGCCTGGTCCAAGAACACTGAAGCTTTCTTT.